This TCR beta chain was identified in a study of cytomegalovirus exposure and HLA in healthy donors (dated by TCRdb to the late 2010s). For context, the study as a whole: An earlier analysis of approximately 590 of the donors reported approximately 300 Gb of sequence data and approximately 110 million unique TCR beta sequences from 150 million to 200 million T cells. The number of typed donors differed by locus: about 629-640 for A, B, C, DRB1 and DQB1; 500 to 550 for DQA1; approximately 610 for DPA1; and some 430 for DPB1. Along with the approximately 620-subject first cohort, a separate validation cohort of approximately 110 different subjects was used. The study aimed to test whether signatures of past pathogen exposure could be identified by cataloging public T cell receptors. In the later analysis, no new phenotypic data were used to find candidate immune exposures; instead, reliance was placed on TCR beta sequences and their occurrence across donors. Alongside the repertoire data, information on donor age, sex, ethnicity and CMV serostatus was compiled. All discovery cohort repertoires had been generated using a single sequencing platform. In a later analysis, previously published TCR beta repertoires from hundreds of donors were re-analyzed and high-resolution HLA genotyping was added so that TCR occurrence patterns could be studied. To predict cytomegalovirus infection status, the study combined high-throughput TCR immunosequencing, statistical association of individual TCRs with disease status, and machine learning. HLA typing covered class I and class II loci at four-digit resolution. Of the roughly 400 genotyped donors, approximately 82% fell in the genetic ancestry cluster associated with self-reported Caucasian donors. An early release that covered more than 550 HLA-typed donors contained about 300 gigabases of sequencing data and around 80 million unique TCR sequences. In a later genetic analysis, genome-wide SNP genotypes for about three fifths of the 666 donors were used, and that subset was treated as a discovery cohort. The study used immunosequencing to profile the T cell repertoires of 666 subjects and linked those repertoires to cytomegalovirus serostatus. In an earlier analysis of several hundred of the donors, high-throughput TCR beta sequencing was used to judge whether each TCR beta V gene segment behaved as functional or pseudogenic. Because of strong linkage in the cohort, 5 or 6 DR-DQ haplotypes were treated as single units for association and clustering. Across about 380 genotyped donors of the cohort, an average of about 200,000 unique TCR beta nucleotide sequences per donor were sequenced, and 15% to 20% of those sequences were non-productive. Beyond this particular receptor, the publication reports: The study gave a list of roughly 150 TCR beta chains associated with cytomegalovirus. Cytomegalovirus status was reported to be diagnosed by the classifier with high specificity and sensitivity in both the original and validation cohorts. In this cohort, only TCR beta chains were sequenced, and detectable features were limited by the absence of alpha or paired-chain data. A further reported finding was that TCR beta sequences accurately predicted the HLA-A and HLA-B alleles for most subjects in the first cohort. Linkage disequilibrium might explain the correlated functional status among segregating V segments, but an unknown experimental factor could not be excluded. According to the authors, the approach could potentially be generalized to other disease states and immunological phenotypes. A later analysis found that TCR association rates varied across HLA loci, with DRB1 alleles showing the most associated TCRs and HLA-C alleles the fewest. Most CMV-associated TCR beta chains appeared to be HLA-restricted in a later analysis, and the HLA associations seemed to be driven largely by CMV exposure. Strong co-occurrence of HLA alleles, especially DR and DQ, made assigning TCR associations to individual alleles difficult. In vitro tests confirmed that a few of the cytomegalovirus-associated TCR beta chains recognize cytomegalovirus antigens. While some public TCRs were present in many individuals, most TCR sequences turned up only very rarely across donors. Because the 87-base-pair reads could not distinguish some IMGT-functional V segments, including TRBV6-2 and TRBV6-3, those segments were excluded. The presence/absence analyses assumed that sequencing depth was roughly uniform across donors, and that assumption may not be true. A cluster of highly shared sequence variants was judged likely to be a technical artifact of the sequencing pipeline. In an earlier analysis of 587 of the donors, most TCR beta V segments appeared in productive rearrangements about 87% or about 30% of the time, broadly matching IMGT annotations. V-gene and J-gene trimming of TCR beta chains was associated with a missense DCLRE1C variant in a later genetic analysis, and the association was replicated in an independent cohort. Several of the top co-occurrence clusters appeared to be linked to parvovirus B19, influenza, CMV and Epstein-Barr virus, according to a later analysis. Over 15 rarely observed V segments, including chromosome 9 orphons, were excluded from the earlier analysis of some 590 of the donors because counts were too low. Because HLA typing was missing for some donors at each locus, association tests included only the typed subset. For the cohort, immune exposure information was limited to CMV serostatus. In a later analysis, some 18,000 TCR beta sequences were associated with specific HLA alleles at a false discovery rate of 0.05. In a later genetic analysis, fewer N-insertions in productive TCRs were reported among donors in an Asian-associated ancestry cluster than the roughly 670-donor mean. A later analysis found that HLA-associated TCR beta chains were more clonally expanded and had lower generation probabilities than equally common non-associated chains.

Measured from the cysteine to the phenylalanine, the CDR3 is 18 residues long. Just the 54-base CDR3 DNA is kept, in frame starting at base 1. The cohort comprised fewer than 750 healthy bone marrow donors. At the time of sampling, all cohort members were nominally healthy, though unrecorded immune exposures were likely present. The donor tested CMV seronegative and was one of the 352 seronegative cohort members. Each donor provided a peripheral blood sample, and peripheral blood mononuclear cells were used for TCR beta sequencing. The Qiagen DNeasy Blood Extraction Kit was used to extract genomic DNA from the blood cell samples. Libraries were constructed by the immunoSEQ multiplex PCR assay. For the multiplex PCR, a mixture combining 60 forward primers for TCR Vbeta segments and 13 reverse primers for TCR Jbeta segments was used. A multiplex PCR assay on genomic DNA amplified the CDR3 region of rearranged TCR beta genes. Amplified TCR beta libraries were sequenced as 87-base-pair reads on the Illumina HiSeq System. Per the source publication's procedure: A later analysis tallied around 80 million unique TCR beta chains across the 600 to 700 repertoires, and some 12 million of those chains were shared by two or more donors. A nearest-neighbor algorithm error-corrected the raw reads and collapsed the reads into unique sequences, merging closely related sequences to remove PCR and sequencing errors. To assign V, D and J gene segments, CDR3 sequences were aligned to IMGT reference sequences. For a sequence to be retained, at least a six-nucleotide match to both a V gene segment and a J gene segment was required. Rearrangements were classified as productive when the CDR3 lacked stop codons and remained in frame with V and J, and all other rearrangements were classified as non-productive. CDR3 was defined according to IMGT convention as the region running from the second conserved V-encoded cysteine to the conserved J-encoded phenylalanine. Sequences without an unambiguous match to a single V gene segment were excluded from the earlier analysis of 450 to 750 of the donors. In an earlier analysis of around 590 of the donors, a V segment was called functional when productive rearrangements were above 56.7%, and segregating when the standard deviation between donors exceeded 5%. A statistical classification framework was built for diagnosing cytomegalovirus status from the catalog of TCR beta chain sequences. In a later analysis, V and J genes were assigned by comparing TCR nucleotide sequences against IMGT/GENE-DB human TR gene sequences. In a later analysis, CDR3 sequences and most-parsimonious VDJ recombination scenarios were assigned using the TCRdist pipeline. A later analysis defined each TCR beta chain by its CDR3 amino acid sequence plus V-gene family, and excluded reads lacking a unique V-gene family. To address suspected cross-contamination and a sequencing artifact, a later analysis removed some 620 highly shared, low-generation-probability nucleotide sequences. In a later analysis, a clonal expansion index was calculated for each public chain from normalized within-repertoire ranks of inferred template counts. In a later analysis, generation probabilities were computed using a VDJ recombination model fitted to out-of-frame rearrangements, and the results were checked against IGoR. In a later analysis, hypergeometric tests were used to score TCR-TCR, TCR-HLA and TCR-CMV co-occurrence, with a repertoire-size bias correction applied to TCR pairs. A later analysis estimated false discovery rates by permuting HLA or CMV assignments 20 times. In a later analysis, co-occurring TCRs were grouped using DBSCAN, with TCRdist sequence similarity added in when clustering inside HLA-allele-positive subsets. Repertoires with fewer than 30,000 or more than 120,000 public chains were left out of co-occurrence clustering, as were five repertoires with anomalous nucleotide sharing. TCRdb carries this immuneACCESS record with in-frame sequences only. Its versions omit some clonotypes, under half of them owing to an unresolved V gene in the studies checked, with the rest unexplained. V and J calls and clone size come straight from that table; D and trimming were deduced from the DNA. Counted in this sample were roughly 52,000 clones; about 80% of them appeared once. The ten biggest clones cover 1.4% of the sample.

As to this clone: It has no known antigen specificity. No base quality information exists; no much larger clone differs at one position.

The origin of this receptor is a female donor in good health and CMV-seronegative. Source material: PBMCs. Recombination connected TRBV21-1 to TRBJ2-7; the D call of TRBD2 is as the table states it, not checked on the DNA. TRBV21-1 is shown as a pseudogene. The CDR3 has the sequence CASSNSAGGPASSYEQYF. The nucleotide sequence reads TGTGCCAGCAGCAATTCGGCGGGGGGGCCTGCGAGCTCCTACGAGCAGTACTTC.